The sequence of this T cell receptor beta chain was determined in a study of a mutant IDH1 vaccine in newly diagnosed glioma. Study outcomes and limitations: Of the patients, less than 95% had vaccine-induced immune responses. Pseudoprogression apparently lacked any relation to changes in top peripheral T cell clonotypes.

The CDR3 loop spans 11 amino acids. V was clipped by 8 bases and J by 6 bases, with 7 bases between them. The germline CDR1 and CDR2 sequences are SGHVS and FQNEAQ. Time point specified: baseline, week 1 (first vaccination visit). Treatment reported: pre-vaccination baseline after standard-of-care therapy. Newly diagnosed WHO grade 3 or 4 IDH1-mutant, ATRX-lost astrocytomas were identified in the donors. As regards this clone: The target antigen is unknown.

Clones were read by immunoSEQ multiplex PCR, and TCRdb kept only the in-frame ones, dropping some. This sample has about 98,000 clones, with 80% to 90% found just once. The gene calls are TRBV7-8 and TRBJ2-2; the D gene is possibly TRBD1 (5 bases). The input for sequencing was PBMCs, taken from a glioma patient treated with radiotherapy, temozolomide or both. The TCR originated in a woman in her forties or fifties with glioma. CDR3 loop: CASPGPGELFF. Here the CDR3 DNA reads TGTGCCAGCCCAGGGCCCGGGGAGCTGTTTTTT.